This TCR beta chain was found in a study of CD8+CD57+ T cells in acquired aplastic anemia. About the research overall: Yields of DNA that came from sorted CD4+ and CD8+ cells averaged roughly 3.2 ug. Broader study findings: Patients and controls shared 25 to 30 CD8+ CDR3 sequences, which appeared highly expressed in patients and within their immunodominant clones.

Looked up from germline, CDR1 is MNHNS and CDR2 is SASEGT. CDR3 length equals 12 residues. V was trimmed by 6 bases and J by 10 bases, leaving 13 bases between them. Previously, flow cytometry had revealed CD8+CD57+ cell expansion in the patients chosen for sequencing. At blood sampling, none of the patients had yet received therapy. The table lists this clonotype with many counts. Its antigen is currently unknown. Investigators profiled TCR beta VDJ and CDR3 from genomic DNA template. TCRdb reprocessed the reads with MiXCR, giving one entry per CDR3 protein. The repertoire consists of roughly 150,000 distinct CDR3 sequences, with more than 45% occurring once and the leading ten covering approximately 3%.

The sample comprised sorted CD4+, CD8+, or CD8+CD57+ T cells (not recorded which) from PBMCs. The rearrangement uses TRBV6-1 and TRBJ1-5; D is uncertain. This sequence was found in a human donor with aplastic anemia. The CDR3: CASRSRVYPQHF. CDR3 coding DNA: TGTGCCAGCAGGTCGAGGGTGTACCCCCAGCATTTT.